Included here is one T cell receptor (beta chain) sequence, with context. What it binds is not known. Generated by immunoSEQ multiplex PCR, the TCRdb table keeps only in-frame clones and is missing some. The table lists about 180,000 clones, approximately 86% of them singletons. The data were taken from a study of T cell responses to AZD1222 COVID-19 vaccine. This CDR3 contains 13 residues. The germline CDR1 and CDR2 sequences are GTSNPN and SVGIG (reference sequence). Trimming pared 2 bases from V and 4 bases from J, leaving 9 bases between. Whole-study findings and limits: After two AZD1222 doses, spike-specific TCR breadth and depth rose versus day 0.

This sequence originates from an adult who received the AZD1222 COVID-19 vaccine. This specimen consisted of peripheral blood, obtained 28 days after the second AZD1222 dose. The rearrangement links TRBV30 to TRBJ1-3; the D gene is possibly TRBD1 (5 bases). This chain's CDR3 is CAWSRGYGNTIYF. The CDR3 nucleotides are TGTGCCTGGAGTAGGGGCTACGGAAACACCATATATTTT. The full variable domain, completed using reference TRBV30 and TRBJ1-3, is SQTIHQWPATLVQPVGSPLSLECTVEGTSNPNLYWYRQAAGRGLQLLFYSVGIGQISSEVPQNLSASRPQDRQFILSSKKLLLSDSGFYLCAWSRGYGNTIYFGEGSWLTVV.